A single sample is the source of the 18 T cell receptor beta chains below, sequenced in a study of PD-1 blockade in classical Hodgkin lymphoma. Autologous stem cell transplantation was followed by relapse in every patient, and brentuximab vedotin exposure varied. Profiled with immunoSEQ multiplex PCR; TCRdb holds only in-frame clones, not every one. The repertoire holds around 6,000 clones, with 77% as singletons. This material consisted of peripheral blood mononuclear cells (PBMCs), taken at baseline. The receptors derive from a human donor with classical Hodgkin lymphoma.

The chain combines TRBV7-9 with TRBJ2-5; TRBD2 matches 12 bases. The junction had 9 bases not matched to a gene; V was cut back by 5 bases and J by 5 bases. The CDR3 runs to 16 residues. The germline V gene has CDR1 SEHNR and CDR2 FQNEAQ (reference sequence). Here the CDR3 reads CASSNLAGGPGETQYF. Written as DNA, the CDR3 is TGTGCCAGCAGCAATCTAGCGGGAGGGCCGGGGGAGACCCAGTACTTC. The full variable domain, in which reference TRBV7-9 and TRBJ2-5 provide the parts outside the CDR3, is DTGVSQNPRHKITKRGQNVTFRCDPISEHNRLYWYRQTLGQGPEFLTYFQNEAQLEKSRLLSDRFSAERPKGSFSTLEIQRTEQGDSAMYLCASSNLAGGPGETQYFGPGTRLLVL.

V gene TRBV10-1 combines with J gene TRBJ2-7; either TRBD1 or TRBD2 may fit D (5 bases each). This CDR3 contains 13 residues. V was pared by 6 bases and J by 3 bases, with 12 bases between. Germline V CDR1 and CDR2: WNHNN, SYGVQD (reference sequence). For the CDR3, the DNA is TGCGCCAGCAGCTGGGGACCGAACTACGAGCAGTACTTC. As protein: CASSWGPNYEQYF.

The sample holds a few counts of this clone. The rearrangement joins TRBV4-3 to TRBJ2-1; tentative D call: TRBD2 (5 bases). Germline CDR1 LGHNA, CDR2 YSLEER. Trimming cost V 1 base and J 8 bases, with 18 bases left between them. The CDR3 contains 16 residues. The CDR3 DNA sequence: TGCGCCAGCAGCCAAGGTAGCGACACCCTCTGGGATGAGCAGTTCTTC. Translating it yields CASSQGSDTLWDEQFF.

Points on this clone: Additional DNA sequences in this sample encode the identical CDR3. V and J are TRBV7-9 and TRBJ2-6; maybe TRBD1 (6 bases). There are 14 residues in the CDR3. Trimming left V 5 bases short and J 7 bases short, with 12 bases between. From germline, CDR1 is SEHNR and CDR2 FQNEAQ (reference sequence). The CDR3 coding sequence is TGTGCCAGCAGCGAGCGGACAGCAGCCAACGTCCTGACTTTC. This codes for CASSERTAANVLTF.

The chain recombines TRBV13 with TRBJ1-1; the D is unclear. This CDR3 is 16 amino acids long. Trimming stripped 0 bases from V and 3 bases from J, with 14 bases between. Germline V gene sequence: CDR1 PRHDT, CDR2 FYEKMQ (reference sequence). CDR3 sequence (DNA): TGTGCCAGCAGCTTAGGCCTCAGAAGGGCGGACACTGAAGCTTTCTTT. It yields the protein CASSLGLRRADTEAFF.

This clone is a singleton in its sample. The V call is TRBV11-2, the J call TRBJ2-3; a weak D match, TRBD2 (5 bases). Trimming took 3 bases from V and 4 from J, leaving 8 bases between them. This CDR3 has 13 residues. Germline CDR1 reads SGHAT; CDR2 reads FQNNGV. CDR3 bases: TGTGCCAGCAGCTTGGAGGTCCCAGATACGCAGTATTTT. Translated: CASSLEVPDTQYF. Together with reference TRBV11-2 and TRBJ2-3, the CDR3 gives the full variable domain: EAGVAQSPRYKIIEKRQSVAFWCNPISGHATLYWYQQILGQGPKLLIQFQNNGVVDDSQLPKDRFSAERLKGVDSTLKIQPAKLEDSAVYLCASSLEVPDTQYFGPGTRLTVL.

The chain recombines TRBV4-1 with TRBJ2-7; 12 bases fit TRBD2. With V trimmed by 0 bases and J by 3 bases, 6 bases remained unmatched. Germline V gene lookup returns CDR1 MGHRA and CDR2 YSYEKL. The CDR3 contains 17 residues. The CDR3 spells CASSQDELAGGHYEQYF. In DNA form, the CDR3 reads TGCGCCAGCAGCCAAGATGAGCTAGCGGGAGGGCACTACGAGCAGTACTTC.

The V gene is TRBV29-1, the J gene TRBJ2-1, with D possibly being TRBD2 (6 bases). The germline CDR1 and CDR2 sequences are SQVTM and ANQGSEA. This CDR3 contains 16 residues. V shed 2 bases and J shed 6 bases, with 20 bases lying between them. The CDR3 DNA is TGCAGCGTTGAACTCGGTCGGAGGGCCCAGGGCAATGAGCAGTTCTTC. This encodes CSVELGRRAQGNEQFF.

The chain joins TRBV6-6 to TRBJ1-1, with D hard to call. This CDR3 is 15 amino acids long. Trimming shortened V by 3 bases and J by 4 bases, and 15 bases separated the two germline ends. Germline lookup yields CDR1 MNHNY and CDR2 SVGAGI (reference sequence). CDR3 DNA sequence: TGTGCCAGCAGTTATGCTGGCGGCGCGTTCACTGAAGCTTTCTTT. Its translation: CASSYAGGAFTEAFF.

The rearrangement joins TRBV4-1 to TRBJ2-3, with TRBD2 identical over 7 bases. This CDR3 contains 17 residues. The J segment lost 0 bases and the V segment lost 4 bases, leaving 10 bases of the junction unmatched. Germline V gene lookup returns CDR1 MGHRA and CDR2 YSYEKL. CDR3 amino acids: CASSPLGGKISTDTQYF. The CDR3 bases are TGCGCCAGCAGCCCTCTGGGAGGGAAAATTAGCACAGATACGCAGTATTTT.

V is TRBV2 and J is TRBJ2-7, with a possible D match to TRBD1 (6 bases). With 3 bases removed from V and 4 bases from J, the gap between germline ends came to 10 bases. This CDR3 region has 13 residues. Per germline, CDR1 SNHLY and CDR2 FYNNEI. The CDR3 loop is CASSEAGVYEQYF. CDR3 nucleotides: TGTGCCAGCAGTGAGGCAGGGGTTTACGAGCAGTACTTC.

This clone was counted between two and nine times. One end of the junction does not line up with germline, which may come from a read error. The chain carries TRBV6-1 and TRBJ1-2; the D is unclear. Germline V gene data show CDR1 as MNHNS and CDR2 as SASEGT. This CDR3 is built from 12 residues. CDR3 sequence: CASREGPYGYTF. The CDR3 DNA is TGTGCCAGCAGAGAAGGACCCTATGGCTACACCTTC.

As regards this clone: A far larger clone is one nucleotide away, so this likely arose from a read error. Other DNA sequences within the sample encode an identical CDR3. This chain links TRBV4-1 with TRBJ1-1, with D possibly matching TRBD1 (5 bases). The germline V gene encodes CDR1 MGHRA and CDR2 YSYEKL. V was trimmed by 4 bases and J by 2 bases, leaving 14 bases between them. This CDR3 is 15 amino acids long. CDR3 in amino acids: CASSPRSDRNTEAFF. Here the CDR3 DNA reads TGCGCCAGCAGCCCCAGGTCTGACAGAAACACTGAAGCTTTCTTT.

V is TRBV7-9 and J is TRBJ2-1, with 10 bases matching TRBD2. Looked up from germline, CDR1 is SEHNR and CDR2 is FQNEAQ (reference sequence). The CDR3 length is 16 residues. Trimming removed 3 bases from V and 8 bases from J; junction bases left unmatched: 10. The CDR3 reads CASSFLTSGIVDEQFF. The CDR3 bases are TGTGCCAGCAGCTTCCTAACTAGCGGGATAGTGGATGAGCAGTTCTTC.

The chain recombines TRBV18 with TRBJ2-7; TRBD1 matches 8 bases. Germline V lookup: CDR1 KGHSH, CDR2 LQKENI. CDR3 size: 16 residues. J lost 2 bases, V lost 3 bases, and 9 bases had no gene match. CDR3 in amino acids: CASSPREAGGTYEQYF. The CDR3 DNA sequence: TGTGCCAGCTCACCCCGAGAGGCAGGGGGCACCTACGAGCAGTACTTC.

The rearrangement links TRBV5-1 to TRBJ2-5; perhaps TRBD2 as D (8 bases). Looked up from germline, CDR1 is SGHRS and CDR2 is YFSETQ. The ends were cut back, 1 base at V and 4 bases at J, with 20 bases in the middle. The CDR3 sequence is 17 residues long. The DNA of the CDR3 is TGCGCCAGCAGCTTGACACAGGGGCTAGCGGGTTCAGAGACCCAGTACTTC. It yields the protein CASSLTQGLAGSETQYF. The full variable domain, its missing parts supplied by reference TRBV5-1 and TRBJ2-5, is KAGVTQTPRYLIKTRGQQVTLSCSPISGHRSVSWYQQTPGQGLQFLFEYFSETQRNKGNFPGRFSGRQFSNSRSEMNVSTLELGDSALYLCASSLTQGLAGSETQYFGPGTRLLVL.

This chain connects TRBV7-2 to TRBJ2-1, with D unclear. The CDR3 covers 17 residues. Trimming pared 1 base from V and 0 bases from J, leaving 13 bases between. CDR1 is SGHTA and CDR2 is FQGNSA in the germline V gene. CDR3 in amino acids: CASSLGRALSSYNEQFF. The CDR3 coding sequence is TGTGCCAGCAGCTTAGGCCGAGCCCTGAGCTCCTACAATGAGCAGTTCTTC.

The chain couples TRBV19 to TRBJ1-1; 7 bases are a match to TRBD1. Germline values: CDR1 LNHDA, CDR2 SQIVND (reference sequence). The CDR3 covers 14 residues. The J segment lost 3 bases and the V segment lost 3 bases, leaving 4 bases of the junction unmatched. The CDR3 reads CASSIRGSDTEAFF. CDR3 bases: TGTGCCAGTAGTATCAGGGGGTCGGACACTGAAGCTTTCTTT.